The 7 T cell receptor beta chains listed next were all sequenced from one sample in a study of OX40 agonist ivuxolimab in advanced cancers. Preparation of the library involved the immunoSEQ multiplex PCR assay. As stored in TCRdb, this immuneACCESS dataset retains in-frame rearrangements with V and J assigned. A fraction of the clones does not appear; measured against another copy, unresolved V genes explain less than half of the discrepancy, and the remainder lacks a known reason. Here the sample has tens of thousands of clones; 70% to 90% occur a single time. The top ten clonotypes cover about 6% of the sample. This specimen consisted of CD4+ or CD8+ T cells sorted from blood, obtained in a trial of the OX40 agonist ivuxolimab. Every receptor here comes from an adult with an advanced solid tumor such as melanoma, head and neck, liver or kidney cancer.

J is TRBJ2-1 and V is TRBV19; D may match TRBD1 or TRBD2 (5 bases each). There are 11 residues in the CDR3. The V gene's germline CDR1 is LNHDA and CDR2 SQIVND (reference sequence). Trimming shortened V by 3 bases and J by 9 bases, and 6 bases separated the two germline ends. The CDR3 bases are TGTGCCAGTAGTATGAGGGGTGAGCAGTTCTTC. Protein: CASSMRGEQFF.

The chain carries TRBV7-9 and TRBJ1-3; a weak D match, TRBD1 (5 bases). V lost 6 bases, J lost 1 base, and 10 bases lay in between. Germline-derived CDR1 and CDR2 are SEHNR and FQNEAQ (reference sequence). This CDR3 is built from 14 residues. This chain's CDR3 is CASRDSYSGNTIYF. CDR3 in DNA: TGTGCCAGCAGAGACAGTTATTCTGGAAACACCATATATTTT.

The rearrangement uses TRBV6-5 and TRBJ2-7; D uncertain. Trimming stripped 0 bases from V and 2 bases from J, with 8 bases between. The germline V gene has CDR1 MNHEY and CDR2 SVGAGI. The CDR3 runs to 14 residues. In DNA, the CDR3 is TGTGCCAGCAGTTACTCTGCGGTTACCTACGAGCAGTACTTC. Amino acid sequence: CASSYSAVTYEQYF.

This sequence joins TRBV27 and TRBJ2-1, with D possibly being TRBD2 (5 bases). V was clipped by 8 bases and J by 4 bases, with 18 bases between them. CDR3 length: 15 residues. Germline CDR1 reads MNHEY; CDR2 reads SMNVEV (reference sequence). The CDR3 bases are TGTGCCAGCGTCCCTTTTCCCGGGAATTACAATGAGCAGTTCTTC. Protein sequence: CASVPFPGNYNEQFF.

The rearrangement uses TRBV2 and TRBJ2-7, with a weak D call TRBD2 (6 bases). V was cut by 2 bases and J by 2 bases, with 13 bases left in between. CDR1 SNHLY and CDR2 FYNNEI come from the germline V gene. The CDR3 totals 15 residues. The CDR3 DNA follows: TGTGCCAGCAGTGAATTGGGTTCTAGCGCCTACGAGCAGTACTTC. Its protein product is CASSELGSSAYEQYF.

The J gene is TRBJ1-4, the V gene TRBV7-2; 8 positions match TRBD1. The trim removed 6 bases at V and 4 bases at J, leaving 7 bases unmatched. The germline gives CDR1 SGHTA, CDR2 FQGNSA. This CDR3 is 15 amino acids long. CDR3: CASSFTGGLNEKLFF. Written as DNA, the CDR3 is TGTGCCAGCAGTTTTACAGGGGGACTTAATGAAAAACTGTTTTTT.

The CDR3, as DNA: TGTGCCAGCAGCAATCCAGGGTATAGCACTGAAGCTTTCTTT. Translation: CASSNPGYSTEAFF. The rearrangement joins TRBV5-4 to TRBJ1-1, with D perhaps TRBD1 (5 bases). The CDR3 extends over 14 amino acids. In germline, CDR1 is SGHNT, CDR2 YYREEE (reference sequence). V lost 4 bases, J lost 4 bases, and 14 bases lay in between.